The sequence of this TCR beta chain was determined in a study of T cells in Graves' hyperthyroidism and ophthalmopathy. Study findings and constraints: The model predicted ophthalmopathy a median 6.5 months before onset.

Trimming removed 5 bases at V and 2 bases at J, with 15 bases between. The CDR3 is 15 residues long. This clonotype showed up many times. The antigen remains unidentified. Clinicians diagnosed patients from clinical symptoms, serum thyroxine and TRAb, thyroid ultrasound and orbital computed tomography. The PBMCs were sourced from fresh peripheral blood (about 9.6 ml). Using RNA transcripts as the source, TCR beta CDR3 regions were amplified. The study used the HTBI primer set for a first-round RT-PCR of the TCR CDR3. MiXCR was run by TCRdb on the multiplex PCR reads, yielding one entry per CDR3 protein. This sample has 250,000 to 300,000 distinct CDR3 sequences; approximately 12% occur once, and the top ten carry about 8%.

The clonotype was recovered from a woman in her 30s with Graves' hyperthyroidism that later progressed to Graves' ophthalmopathy. Sequenced input: blood. This chain uses TRBV12-3 or TRBV12-4 with TRBJ1-1; no firm D call. CDR3 bases: TGTGCCAGCAGTCGCCCTGACACCGAAAACACTGAAGCTTTCTTT. This codes for CASSRPDTENTEAFF.